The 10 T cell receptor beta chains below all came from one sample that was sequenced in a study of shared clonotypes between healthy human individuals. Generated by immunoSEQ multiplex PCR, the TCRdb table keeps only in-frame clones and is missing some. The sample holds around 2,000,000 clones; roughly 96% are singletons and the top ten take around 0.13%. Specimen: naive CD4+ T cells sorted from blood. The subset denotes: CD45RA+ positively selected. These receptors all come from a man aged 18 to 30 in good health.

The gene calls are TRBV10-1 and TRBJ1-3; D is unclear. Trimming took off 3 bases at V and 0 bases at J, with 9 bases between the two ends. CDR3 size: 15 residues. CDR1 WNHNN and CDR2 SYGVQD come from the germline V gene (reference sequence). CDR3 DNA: TGCGCCAGCAGTGAAAACAGCGGCTCTGGAAACACCATATATTTT. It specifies CASSENSGSGNTIYF.

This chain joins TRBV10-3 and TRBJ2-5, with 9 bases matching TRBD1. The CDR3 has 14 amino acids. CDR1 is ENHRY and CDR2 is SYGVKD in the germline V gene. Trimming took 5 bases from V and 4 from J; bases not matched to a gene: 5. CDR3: CAISPRGQGETQYF. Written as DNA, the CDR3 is TGTGCCATCAGTCCTAGGGGACAGGGAGAGACCCAGTACTTC.

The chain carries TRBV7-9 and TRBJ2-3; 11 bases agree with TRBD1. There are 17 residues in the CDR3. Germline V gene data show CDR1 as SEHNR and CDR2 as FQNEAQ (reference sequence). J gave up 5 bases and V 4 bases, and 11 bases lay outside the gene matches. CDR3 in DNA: TGTGCCAGCAGCTCCCCGGACAGGGGGCCGGGGAGAGATACGCAGTATTTT. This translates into CASSSPDRGPGRDTQYF.

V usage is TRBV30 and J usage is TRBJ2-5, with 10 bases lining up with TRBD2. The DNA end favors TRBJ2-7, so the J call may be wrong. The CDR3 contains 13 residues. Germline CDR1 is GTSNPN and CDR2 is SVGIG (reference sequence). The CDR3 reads CAWSVAGGYEQYF. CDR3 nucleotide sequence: TGTGCCTGGAGTGTAGCGGGAGGGTACGAGCAGTACTTC.

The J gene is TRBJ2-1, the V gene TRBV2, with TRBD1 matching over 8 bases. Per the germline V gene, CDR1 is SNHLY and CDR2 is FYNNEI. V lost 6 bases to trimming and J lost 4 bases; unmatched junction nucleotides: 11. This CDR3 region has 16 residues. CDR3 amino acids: CASRDPGNRGYNEQFF. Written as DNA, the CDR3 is TGTGCCAGCAGAGACCCCGGGAACAGGGGGTACAATGAGCAGTTCTTC. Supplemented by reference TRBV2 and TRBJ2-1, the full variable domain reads EPEVTQTPSHQVTQMGQEVILRCVPISNHLYFYWYRQILGQKVEFLVSFYNNEISEKSEIFDDQFSVERPDGSNFTLKIRSTKLEDSAMYFCASRDPGNRGYNEQFFGPGTRLTVL.

The CDR3 coding sequence is TGTGCCAGCAGCCAAGTTGCCGCTGTTAATTCACCCCTCCACTTT. This codes for CASSQVAAVNSPLHF. The chain links TRBV14 to TRBJ1-6; D uncertain. The CDR3 loop spans 15 amino acids. Germline V gives CDR1 SGHDN, CDR2 FVKESK. V lost 1 base and J lost 6, with 10 bases in between.

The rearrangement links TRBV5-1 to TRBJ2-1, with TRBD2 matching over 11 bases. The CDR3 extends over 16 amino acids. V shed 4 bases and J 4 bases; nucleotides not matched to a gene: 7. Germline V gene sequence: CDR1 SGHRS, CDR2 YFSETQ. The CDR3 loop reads CASSPGLAAIYNEQFF. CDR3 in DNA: TGCGCCAGCAGCCCGGGACTAGCGGCGATATACAATGAGCAGTTCTTC.

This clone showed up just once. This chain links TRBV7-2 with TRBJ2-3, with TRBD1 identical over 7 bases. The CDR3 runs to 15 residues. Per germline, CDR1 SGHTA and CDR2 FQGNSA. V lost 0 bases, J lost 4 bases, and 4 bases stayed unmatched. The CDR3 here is CASSLAGTDPDTQYF. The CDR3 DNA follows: TGTGCCAGCAGCTTAGCCGGGACAGATCCAGATACGCAGTATTTT.

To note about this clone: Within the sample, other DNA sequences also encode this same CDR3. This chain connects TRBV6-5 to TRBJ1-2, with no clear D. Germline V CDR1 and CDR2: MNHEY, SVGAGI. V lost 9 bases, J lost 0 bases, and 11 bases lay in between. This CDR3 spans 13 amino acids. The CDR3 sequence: CASRPGSNYGYTF. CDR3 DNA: TGTGCCAGTCGTCCGGGGTCTAACTATGGCTACACCTTC.

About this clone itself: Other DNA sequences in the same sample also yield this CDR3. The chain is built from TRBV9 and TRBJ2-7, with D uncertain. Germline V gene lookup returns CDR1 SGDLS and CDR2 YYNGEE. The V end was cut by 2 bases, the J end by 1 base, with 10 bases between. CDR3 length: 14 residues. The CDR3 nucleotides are TGTGCCAGCAGCGTTGATCTGGGTTCCTACGAGCAGTACTTC. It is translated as CASSVDLGSYEQYF.